This TCR beta chain was profiled in a study of beta chain features in type 1 diabetes. After removal of 3 bases from V and 4 bases from J, the junction contained 5 bases not matched to a gene. Germline CDR1 LNHNV, CDR2 YYDKDF (reference sequence). The CDR3 loop spans 15 amino acids. What was sequenced were expressed TCRB transcripts, since all of the isolated RNA had been reverse transcribed. The protocol was immunoSEQ multiplex PCR, while the TCRdb copy is restricted to in-frame clones and leaves out a portion. The sample holds about 150,000 clones, around 9.7% seen once. Broader study findings: Over-representation of high TCR-expressing cells was a possible consequence of cDNA sequencing. Across all four CD4+ subsets, people with type 1 diabetes showed modestly shorter TCRB CDR3s. The naive, central memory and Treg TCRB repertoires looked more alike in patients than they did in healthy donors. For patients and controls alike, PCR might favor shorter templates to the same degree.

This clone occurred many times. The antigen is not known. Over 95% purity was reached by all sorted populations. The chain joins TRBV15 to TRBJ1-4; TRBD1 matches at 7 bases. Material: central memory CD4+ T cells from blood. The receptor's source is a woman younger than 45 with type 1 diabetes. The CDR3 spells CATSRPTGSNEKLFF. The CDR3 coding sequence is TGTGCCACCAGCAGGCCGACAGGGAGTAATGAAAAACTGTTTTTT.